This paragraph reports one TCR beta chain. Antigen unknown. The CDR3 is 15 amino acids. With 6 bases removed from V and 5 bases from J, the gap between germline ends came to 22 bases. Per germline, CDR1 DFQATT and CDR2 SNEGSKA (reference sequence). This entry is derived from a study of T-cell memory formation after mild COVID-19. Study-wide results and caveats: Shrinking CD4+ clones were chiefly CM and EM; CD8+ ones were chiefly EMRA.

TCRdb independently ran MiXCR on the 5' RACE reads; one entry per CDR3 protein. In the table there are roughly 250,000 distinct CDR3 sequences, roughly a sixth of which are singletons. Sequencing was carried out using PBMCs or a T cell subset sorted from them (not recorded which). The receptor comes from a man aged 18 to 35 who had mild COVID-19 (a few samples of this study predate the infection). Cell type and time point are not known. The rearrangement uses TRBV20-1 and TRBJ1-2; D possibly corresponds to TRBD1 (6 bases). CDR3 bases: TGCAGTGCCCCCCGGCCCGACAGAAGGGGGTATGGCTACACCTTC. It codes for CSAPRPDRRGYGYTF.